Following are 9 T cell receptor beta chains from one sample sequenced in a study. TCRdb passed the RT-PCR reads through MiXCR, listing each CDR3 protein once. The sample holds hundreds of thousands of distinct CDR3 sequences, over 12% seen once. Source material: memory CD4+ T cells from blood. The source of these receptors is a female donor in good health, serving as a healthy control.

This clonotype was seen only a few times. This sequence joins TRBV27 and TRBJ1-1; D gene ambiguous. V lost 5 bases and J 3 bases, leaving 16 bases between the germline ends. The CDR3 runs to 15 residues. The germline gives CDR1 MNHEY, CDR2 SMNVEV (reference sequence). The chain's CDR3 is CASSPLGRAYTEAFF. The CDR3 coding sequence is TGTGCCAGCAGTCCCCTGGGGAGGGCGTACACTGAAGCTTTCTTT.

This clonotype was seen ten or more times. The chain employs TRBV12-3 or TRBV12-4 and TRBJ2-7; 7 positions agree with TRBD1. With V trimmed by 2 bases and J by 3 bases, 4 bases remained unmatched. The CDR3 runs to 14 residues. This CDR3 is CASSLSRGYYEQYF. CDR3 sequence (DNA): TGTGCCAGCAGTTTAAGCAGGGGGTACTACGAGCAGTACTTC.

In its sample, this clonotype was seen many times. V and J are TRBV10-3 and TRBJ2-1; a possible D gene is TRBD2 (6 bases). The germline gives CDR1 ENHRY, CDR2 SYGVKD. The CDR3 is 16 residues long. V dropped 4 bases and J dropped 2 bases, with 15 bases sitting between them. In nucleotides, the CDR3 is TGTGCCATCAGTGCTGGGACTTCCGGGACCTACAATGAGCAGTTCTTC. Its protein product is CAISAGTSGTYNEQFF.

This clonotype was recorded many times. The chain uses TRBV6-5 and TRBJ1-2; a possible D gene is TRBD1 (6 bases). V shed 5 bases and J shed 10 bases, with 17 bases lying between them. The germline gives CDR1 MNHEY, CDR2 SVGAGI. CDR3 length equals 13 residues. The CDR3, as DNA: TGTGCCAGCAGTAGTACAGGGATAGGCTTCTACACCTTC. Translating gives CASSSTGIGFYTF.

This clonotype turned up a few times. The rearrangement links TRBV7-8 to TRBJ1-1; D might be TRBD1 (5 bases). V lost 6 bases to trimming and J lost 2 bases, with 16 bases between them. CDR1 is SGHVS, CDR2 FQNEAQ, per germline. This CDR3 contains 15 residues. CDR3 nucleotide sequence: TGTGCCAGCAGTGGACCCGGGACGGGAAACACTGAAGCTTTCTTT. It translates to CASSGPGTGNTEAFF.

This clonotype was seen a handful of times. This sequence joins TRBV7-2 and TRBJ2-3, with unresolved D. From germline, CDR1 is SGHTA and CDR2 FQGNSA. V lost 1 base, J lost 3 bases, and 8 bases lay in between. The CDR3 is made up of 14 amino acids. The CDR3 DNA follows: TGTGCCAGCAGCTTAGGATTCGTTACAGATACGCAGTATTTT. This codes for CASSLGFVTDTQYF.

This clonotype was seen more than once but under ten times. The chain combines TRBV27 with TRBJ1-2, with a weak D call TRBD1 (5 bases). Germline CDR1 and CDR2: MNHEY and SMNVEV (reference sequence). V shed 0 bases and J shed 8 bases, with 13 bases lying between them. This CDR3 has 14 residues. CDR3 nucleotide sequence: TGTGCCAGCAGTTTATCGGACACAAAGAGGGGCTACACCTTC. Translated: CASSLSDTKRGYTF.

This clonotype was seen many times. The CDR3 region has the DNA TGTGCCATCAGTGAGAATCTAGCGGGGGGCACAGATACGCAGTATTTT. Its translation is CAISENLAGGTDTQYF. The chain combines TRBV10-3 with TRBJ2-3; 10 bases align to TRBD2. V was clipped by 2 bases and J by 1 base; unmatched bases: 3. CDR1 and CDR2 (germline): ENHRY, SYGVKD. The CDR3 has 16 residues.

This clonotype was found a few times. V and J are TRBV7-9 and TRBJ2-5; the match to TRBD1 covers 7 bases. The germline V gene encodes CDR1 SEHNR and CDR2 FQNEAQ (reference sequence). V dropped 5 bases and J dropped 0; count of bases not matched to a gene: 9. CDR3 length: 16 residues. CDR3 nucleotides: TGTGCCAGCAGCCCCTGGGCTACAGGGGACCAAGAGACCCAGTACTTC. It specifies CASSPWATGDQETQYF.